The 17 T cell receptor beta chains in this list originate from one sample, sequenced in a study of shared clonotypes between healthy human individuals. Assay: immunoSEQ multiplex PCR; the TCRdb copy retains only in-frame clones and omits some. In the table there are 230,000 or so clones, 65% of which are singletons. The specimen sequenced was memory CD4+ T cells sorted from blood. The subset: CD45RA-negative fraction. Receptor source: a man aged 25 to 45 in good health.

The chain uses TRBV6-6 and TRBJ1-5; 9 positions agree with TRBD1. The junction had 10 bases not matched to a gene; V was cut back by 6 bases and J by 10 bases. Germline V gene data show CDR1 as MNHNY and CDR2 as SVGAGI (reference sequence). The CDR3 is made up of 14 amino acids. Written as DNA, the CDR3 is TGTGCCAGCAGCCTCCGGGACAGGGCGAGACCCCAGCATTTT. Protein sequence: CASSLRDRARPQHF.

For this clone: One junction end does not reproduce the germline sequence, and a read error may be involved. V gene TRBV13 combines with J gene TRBJ2-7, with no clear D. The germline V gene has CDR1 PRHDT and CDR2 FYEKMQ (reference sequence). This CDR3 spans 12 amino acids. The DNA of the CDR3 is TGTGCCAGCAGCTTAGGCGCCTACGGGCAGTACTTC. Protein: CASSLGAYGQYF.

This clone was detected ten times or more. The chain joins TRBV30 to TRBJ2-1; D ambiguous. The CDR3 length is 11 residues. V lost 4 bases and J lost 6, with 7 bases in between. In germline, CDR1 is GTSNPN, CDR2 SVGIG (reference sequence). The CDR3 coding sequence is TGTGCCTGGACCCATTCCAATGAGCAGTTCTTC. Translation gives CAWTHSNEQFF.

The CDR3 loop is CASSGGQGFTGELFF. CDR3 nucleotide sequence: TGTGCCAGCAGTGGGGGACAGGGATTTACCGGGGAGCTGTTTTTT. The rearrangement joins TRBV28 to TRBJ2-2; TRBD1 aligns across 9 bases. The CDR3 consists of 15 residues. Germline V CDR1 and CDR2: MDHEN, SYDVKM. The trim removed 5 bases at V and 5 bases at J, leaving 6 bases unmatched.

The CDR3 reads CASSHRQGRETQYF. The CDR3 nucleotides read TGCGCCAGCAGCCACCGACAGGGCAGGGAGACCCAGTACTTC. The rearrangement joins TRBV5-1 to TRBJ2-5; 7 positions agree with TRBD1. Germline V lookup: CDR1 SGHRS, CDR2 YFSETQ. The CDR3 has 14 residues. Losses at the gene ends were 4 bases for V and 5 bases for J; bases not matched to a gene: 8.

This clone was seen a single time. The V gene is TRBV7-2, the J gene TRBJ2-3, with D perhaps given as TRBD1 or TRBD2 (5 bases each). CDR3 length: 13 residues. The V end was cut by 8 bases, the J end by 2 bases, with 11 bases between. Germline-derived CDR1 and CDR2 are SGHTA and FQGNSA. The CDR3 loop reads CASATGLTDTQYF. CDR3 nucleotide sequence: TGTGCCAGCGCGACGGGGCTCACAGATACGCAGTATTTT.

V gene TRBV2 combines with J gene TRBJ2-1, with 10 bases aligning to TRBD1. The germline V gene encodes CDR1 SNHLY and CDR2 FYNNEI. The CDR3 has 16 residues. V lost 4 bases to trimming and J lost 2 bases; unmatched junction nucleotides: 5. CDR3 region: CASSAPGQGTYNEQFF. The CDR3, as DNA: TGTGCCAGCAGTGCCCCGGGACAGGGGACCTACAATGAGCAGTTCTTC.

The CDR3 spells CASSTPRGGTYEQYF. DNA of the CDR3: TGTGCCAGCAGCACTCCCCGGGGAGGCACCTACGAGCAGTACTTC. This chain joins TRBV11-2 and TRBJ2-7; a possible D gene is TRBD2 (6 bases). The CDR3 contains 15 residues. Germline V lookup: CDR1 SGHAT, CDR2 FQNNGV. The V end lost 5 bases, the J end lost 2 bases, and 16 bases lay between the germline ends.

The V and J genes are TRBV2 and TRBJ2-7; D uncertain. Trimming shortened V by 2 bases and J by 1 base, and 9 bases separated the two germline ends. CDR1 SNHLY and CDR2 FYNNEI come from the germline V gene. This CDR3 is 14 amino acids long. The CDR3 nucleotides are TGTGCCAGCAGTGAAACAGCCTTTTCCTACGAGCAGTACTTC. As protein: CASSETAFSYEQYF.

This clone was seen ten or more times. V usage is TRBV29-1 and J usage is TRBJ1-2, with 10 bases identical to TRBD1. This CDR3 has 10 amino acids. V shed 5 bases, J shed 11 bases, and the junction held 2 bases outside the gene matches. Germline V CDR1 and CDR2: SQVTM, ANQGSEA. DNA of the CDR3: TGCAGCGTTTGGGACAGGGGTTACACCTTC. Amino acids: CSVWDRGYTF.

The V gene is TRBV5-5, the J gene TRBJ2-1; D uncertain. Trimming left V 1 base short and J 12 bases short, with 20 bases between. This CDR3 spans 15 amino acids. CDR1 is SGHKS, CDR2 YYEKEE, per germline (reference sequence). CDR3 sequence: CASSLFLQQRGMQFF. The CDR3 region has the DNA TGTGCCAGCAGCTTGTTTTTGCAGCAGCGAGGAATGCAGTTCTTC.

The chain couples TRBV11-3 to TRBJ2-2, with unresolved D. The CDR3 has 15 amino acids. The germline V gene has CDR1 SGHNT and CDR2 YENEEA. V lost 5 bases to trimming and J lost 1 base, with 11 bases between them. CDR3 DNA sequence: TGTGCCAGCAGCCTTTCACACCTGAACACCGGGGAGCTGTTTTTT. Translating gives CASSLSHLNTGELFF.

This chain links TRBV7-6 with TRBJ2-7, with D possibly being TRBD1 (6 bases). Trimming removed 6 bases from V and 2 bases from J, with 17 bases in between. The CDR3 totals 15 residues. CDR1 SGHVS and CDR2 FNYEAQ come from the germline V gene. The DNA for the CDR3 is TGTGCCAGCAGTTCAGCCGAGACAGGTCCCTACGAGCAGTACTTC. Protein sequence: CASSSAETGPYEQYF.

This chain links TRBV5-4 with TRBJ1-5; D gene unclear. The germline V gene has CDR1 SGHNT and CDR2 YYREEE (reference sequence). Trimming removed 4 bases from V and 4 bases from J, with 9 bases in between. The CDR3 consists of 13 residues. The CDR3 loop is CASSPGLNQPQHF. CDR3 sequence (DNA): TGTGCCAGCAGCCCGGGGTTAAATCAGCCCCAGCATTTT.

This clone was seen a few times. The rearrangement joins TRBV28 to TRBJ2-5, with unresolved D. Trimming took off 7 bases at V and 4 bases at J, with 10 bases between the two ends. The germline V gene has CDR1 MDHEN and CDR2 SYDVKM. The CDR3 runs to 12 residues. In nucleotides, the CDR3 is TGTGCCAGCACTCGTGGGTTAGAGACCCAGTACTTC. Amino acids: CASTRGLETQYF.

This clone has just one count. CDR3 loop: CASSFGGGSQETQYF. CDR3 nucleotide sequence: TGTGCCAGCAGTTTCGGGGGGGGGTCCCAAGAGACCCAGTACTTC. The chain links TRBV11-1 to TRBJ2-5; 8 bases are a match to TRBD2. Germline V gene sequence: CDR1 SGHAT, CDR2 FQDESV (reference sequence). Losses at the gene ends were 6 bases for V and 1 base for J; bases not matched to a gene: 7. CDR3 length equals 15 residues.

This rearrangement joins TRBV4-1 to TRBJ2-6, with 8 bases identical to TRBD1. This CDR3 region has 18 residues. Germline-derived CDR1 and CDR2 are MGHRA and YSYEKL. Trimming took 2 bases from V and 0 from J; bases not matched to a gene: 6. CDR3 bases: TGCGCCAGCAGCCAAAAGGGGACAGGCCTCTCTGGGGCCAACGTCCTGACTTTC. This codes for CASSQKGTGLSGANVLTF.